This TCR beta chain was observed in a study of T cells expressing NK-cell markers. The study's findings and limits: Five or six donors showed dominant NKG2C+ clonotypes comprising roughly 1.0-7.5% of their CD8+ T cells. HCMV specificity of the expanded NKG2C+ T cell clones was not established.

Worth noting for this clonotype: What it binds is unknown.

TCRdb processed the 5' RACE reads again and assigns one entry to each CDR3 protein, with no DNA. This listing includes about 150,000 distinct CDR3 sequences. The CDR3 contains 19 residues. The germline gives CDR1 LGHDT, CDR2 YNNKEL (reference sequence). V is TRBV3-1 and J is TRBJ2-6; the D gene TCRdb calls, TRBD2, cannot be checked with no DNA. Sequencing was performed on blood T cells: a sorted CD56 or NKG2C T cell subset, CD4+ or CD8+ T cells, or bulk PBMC T cells (not recorded which). This clonotype was sampled from a woman aged 45-65 years in good health. CDR3 amino acids: CASSQGFLAGISGANVLTF. Full variable domain (outside the CDR3, taken from reference TRBV3-1 and TRBJ2-6): DTAVSQTPKYLVTQMGNDKSIKCEQNLGHDTMYWYKQDSKKFLKIMFSYNNKELIINETVPNRFSPKSPDKAHLNLHINSLELGDSAVYFCASSQGFLAGISGANVLTFGAGSRLTVL.